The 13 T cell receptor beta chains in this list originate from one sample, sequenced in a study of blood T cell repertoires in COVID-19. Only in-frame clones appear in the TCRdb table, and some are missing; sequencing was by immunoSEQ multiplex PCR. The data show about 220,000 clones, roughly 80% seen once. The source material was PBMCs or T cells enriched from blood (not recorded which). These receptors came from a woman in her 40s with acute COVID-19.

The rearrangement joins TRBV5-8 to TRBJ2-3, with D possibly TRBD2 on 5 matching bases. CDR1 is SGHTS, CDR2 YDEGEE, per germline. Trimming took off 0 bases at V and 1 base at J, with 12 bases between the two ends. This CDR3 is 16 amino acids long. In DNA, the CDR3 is TGTGCCAGCAGCTTGGCCCCTTTGCGGGGCACAGATACGCAGTATTTT. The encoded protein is CASSLAPLRGTDTQYF.

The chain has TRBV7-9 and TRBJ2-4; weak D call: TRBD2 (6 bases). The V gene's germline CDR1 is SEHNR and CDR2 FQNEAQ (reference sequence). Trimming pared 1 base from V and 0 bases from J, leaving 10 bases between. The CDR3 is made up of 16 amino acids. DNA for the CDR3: TGTGCCAGCAGCTTAGGGCAGGGACTAGCCAAAAACATTCAGTACTTC. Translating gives CASSLGQGLAKNIQYF. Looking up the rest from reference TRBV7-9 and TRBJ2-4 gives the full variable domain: DTGVSQNPRHKITKRGQNVTFRCDPISEHNRLYWYRQTLGQGPEFLTYFQNEAQLEKSRLLSDRFSAERPKGSFSTLEIQRTEQGDSAMYLCASSLGQGLAKNIQYFGAGTRLSVL.

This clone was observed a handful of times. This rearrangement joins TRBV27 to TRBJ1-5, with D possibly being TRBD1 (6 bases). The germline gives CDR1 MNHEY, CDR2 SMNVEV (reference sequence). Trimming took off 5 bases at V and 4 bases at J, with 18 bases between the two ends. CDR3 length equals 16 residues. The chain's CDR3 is CASSRFGDIRNQPQHF. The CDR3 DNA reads TGTGCCAGCAGTCGCTTCGGGGACATACGAAATCAGCCCCAGCATTTT.

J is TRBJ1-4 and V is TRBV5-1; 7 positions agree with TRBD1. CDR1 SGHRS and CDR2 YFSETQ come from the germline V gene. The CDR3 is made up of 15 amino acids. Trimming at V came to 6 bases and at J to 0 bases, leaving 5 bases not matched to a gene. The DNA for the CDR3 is TGCGCCAGCACTTTGGGGACAGCAACTAATGAAAAACTGTTTTTT. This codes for CASTLGTATNEKLFF.

CDR3 bases: TGTGCCAGCAGTCCAGGGGAGGGACAGCCCCAGCATTTT. As protein: CASSPGEGQPQHF. V is TRBV12-3 or TRBV12-4 and J is TRBJ1-5; the D gene is possibly TRBD1 (6 bases). This CDR3 has 13 residues. Trimming took 5 bases from V and 7 from J, leaving 12 bases between them.

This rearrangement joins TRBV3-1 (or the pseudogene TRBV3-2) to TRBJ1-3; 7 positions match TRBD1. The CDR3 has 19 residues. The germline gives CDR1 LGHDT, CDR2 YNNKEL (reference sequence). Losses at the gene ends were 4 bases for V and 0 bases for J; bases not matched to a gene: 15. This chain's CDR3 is CASSPFGDSSTRSGNTIYF. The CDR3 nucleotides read TGTGCCAGCAGCCCCTTCGGGGACAGTTCAACCCGCTCTGGAAACACCATATATTTT.

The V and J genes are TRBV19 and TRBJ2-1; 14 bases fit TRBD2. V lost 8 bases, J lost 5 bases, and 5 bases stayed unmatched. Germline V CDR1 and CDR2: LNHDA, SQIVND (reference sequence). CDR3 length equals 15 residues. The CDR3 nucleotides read TGTGCCAGTCGCAGACTAGCGGGAGGGAACAATGAGCAGTTCTTC. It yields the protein CASRRLAGGNNEQFF.

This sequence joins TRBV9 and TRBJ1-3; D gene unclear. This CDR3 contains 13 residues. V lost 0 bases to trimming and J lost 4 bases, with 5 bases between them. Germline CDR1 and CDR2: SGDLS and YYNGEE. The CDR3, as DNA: TGTGCCAGCAGCGTAGCTAAGGGAAACACCATATATTTT. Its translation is CASSVAKGNTIYF.

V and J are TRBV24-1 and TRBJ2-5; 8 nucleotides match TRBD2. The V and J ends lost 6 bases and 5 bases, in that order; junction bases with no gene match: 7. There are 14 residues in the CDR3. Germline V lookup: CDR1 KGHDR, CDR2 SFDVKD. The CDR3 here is CATSSSGGRETQYF. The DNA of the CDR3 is TGTGCCACCAGTTCAAGCGGGGGCAGGGAGACCCAGTACTTC.

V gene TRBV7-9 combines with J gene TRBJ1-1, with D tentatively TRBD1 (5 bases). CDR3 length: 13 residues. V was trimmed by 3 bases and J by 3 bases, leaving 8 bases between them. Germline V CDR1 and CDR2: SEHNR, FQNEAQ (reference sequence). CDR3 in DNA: TGTGCCAGCAGCTTCGGCAGGGACACTGAAGCTTTCTTT. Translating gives CASSFGRDTEAFF.

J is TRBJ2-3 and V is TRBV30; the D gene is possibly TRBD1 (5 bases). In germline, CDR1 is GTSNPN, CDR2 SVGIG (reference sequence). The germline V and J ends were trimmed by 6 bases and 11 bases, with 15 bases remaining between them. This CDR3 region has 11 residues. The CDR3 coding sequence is TGTGCCTGCGCCCCAAGCAGGGAGCAGTATTTT. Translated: CACAPSREQYF.

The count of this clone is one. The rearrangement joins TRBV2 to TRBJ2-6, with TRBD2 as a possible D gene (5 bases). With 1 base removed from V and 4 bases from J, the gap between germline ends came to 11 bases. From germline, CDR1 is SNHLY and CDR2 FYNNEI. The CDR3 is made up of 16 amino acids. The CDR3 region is CASSEGRGSGANVLTF. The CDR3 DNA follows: TGTGCCAGCAGTGAAGGGAGAGGGAGCGGGGCCAACGTCCTGACTTTC.

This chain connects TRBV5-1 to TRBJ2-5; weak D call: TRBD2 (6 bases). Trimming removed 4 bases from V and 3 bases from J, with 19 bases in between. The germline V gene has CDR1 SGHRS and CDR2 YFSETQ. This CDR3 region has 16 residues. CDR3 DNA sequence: TGCGCCAGCAGCCCCCGCTGGGACTCGAGAGAAGAGACCCAGTACTTC. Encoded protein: CASSPRWDSREETQYF.